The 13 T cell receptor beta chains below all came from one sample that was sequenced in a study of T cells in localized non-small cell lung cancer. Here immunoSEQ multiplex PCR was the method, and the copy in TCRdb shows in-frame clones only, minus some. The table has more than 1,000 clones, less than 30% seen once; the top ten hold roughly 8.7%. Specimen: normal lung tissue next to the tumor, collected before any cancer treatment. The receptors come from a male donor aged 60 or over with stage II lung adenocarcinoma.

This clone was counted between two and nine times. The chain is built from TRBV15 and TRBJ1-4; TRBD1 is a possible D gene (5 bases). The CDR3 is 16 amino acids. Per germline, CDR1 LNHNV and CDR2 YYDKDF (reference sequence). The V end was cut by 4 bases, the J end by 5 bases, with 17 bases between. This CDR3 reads CATSMGDSDLNEKLFF. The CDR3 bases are TGTGCCACCAGCATGGGCGACAGCGACCTGAATGAAAAACTGTTTTTT.

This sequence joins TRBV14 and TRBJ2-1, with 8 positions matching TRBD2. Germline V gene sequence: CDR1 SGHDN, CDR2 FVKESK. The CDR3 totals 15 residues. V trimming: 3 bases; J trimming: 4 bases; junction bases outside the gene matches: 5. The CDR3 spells CASSQFLAGYNEQFF. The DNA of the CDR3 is TGTGCCAGCAGCCAGTTTCTAGCGGGTTACAATGAGCAGTTCTTC.

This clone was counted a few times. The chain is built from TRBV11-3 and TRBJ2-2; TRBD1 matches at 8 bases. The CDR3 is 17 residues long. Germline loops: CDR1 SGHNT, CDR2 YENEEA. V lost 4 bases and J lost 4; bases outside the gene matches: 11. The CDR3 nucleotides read TGTGCCAGCAGCTCCAATCGCCGGACAGGGAGCACCGGGGAGCTGTTTTTT. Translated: CASSSNRRTGSTGELFF.

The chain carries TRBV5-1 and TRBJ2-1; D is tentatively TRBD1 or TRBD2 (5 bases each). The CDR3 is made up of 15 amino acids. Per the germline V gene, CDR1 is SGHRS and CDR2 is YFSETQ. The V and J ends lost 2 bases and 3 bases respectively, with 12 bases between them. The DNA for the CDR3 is TGCGCCAGCAGCTTTGGTCCAGGGAGCTACAATGAGCAGTTCTTC. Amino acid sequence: CASSFGPGSYNEQFF.

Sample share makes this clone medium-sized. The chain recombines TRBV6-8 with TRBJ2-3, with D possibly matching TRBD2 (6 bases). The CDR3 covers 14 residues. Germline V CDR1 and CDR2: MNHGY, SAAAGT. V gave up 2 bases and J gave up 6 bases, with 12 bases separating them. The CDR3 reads CASSYVGGRDTQYF. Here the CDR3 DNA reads TGTGCCAGCAGTTACGTGGGGGGAAGGGATACGCAGTATTTT.

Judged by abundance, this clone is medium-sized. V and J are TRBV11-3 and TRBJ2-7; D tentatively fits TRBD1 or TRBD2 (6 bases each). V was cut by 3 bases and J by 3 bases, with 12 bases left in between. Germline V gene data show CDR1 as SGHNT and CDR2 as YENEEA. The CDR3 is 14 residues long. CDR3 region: CASSLEEGVYEQYV. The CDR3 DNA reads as TGTGCCAGCAGCTTGGAGGAGGGGGTCTACGAGCAGTACGTC.

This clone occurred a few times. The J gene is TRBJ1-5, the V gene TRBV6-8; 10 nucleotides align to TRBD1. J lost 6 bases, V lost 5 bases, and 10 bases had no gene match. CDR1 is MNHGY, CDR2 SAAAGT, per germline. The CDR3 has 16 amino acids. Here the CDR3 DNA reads TGTGCCAGCAGTACCCGGGACAGGGGCTTAAGTCAGCCCCAGCATTTT. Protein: CASSTRDRGLSQPQHF.

CDR3 sequence: CASSLLDGGIAFF. CDR3 bases: TGTGCCAGCTCACTCTTAGACGGGGGGATCGCTTTCTTT. This chain links TRBV18 with TRBJ1-1; TRBD1 might be the D (5 bases). Trimming removed 4 bases from V and 11 bases from J, with 17 bases in between. The CDR3 is made up of 13 amino acids. The germline CDR1 and CDR2 sequences are KGHSH and LQKENI.

The CDR3 nucleotides read TGTGCCAGCAGTGTGGGCAGAGCAAGGTCTGGGGCCAACGTCCTGACTTTC. As protein: CASSVGRARSGANVLTF. The V and J genes are TRBV6-8 and TRBJ2-6; unclear D gene. Germline V gene lookup returns CDR1 MNHGY and CDR2 SAAAGT. The CDR3 consists of 17 residues. The germline V and J ends were trimmed by 5 bases and 1 base, with 15 bases remaining between them.

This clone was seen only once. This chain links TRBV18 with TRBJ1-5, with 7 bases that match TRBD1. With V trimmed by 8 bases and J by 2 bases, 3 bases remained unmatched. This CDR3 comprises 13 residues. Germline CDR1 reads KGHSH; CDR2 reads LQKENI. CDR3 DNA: TGTGCCAGCAAACAGGGGCGCAATCAGCCCCAGCATTTT. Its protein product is CASKQGRNQPQHF.

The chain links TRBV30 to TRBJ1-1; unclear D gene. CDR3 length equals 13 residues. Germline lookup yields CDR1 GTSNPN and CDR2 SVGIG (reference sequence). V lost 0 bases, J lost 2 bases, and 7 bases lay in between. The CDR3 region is CAWSVDENTEAFF. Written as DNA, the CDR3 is TGTGCCTGGAGTGTGGACGAAAACACTGAAGCTTTCTTT.

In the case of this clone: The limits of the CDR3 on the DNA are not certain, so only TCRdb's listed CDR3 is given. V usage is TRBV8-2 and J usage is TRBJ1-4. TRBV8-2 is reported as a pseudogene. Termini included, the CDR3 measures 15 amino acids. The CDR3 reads CASSFGRGANEKLFF.

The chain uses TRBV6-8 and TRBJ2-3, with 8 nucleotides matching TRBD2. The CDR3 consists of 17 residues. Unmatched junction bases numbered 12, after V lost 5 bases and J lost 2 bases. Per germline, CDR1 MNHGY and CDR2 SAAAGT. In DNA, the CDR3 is TGTGCCAGCAGTGAGGGGTATGGCGGGGGGCCCACAGATACGCAGTATTTT. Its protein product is CASSEGYGGGPTDTQYF.